These 20 T cell receptor beta chains originate from one sample sequenced in a study of cytomegalovirus exposure and HLA in healthy donors. The PCR had 60 Vbeta and 13 Jbeta primers. The assay was immunoSEQ multiplex PCR, and TCRdb's table has in-frame clones only and misses some. The sample lists about 120,000 clones; 9.5% were seen once. Sequencing used PBMCs. The source of these receptors is a man aged 25 to 40 in good health and CMV-seronegative.

The gene calls are TRBV11-3 and TRBJ2-4, with 7 bases aligning to TRBD2. V shed 1 base and J 11 bases; nucleotides not matched to a gene: 8. Germline CDR1 reads SGHNT; CDR2 reads YENEEA. This CDR3 has 14 residues. The CDR3 region is CASSLGRGLGVQYF. CDR3 DNA sequence: TGTGCCAGCAGCTTAGGGAGAGGACTAGGGGTTCAGTACTTC.

In its sample, this clone was seen a few times. The chain carries TRBV15 and TRBJ2-1, with TRBD1 as a possible D gene (7 bases). V dropped 5 bases and J dropped 4 bases, with 18 bases sitting between them. Germline V gene data show CDR1 as LNHNV and CDR2 as YYDKDF (reference sequence). This CDR3 has 16 residues. CDR3 sequence reads: CATSLGRDRLYNEQFF. DNA of the CDR3: TGTGCCACCAGCTTGGGGCGGGACAGACTTTACAATGAGCAGTTCTTC. Full variable domain (missing parts from reference TRBV15 and TRBJ2-1): DAMVIQNPRYQVTQFGKPVTLSCSQTLNHNVMYWYQQKSSQAPKLLFHYYDKDFNNEADTPDNFQSRRPNTSFCFLDIRSPGLGDTAMYLCATSLGRDRLYNEQFFGPGTRLTVL.

This clone was detected a few times. This chain uses TRBV18 with TRBJ2-7; tentative D call: TRBD1 (6 bases). CDR3 size: 13 residues. The V end was cut by 2 bases, the J end by 4 bases, with 9 bases between. Germline V lookup: CDR1 KGHSH, CDR2 LQKENI. CDR3 region: CASSPGGQYEQYF. CDR3 DNA: TGTGCCAGCTCACCAGGCGGACAGTACGAGCAGTACTTC.

This clone has more than one count but fewer than ten. The rearrangement uses TRBV6-6 and TRBJ2-6; D is possibly TRBD2 (6 bases). CDR3 length: 15 residues. CDR1 and CDR2 (germline): MNHNY, SVGAGI (reference sequence). V gave up 6 bases and J gave up 0 bases, with 9 bases separating them. As DNA, the CDR3 is TGTGCCAGCAGAACGGGAGCCTCTGGGGCCAACGTCCTGACTTTC. Translated: CASRTGASGANVLTF.

This clone appeared a few times. The rearrangement links TRBV4-1 to TRBJ1-4, with TRBD1 matching over 9 bases. The CDR3 runs 15 residues. Per the germline V gene, CDR1 is MGHRA and CDR2 is YSYEKL. V gave up 0 bases and J gave up 7 bases; unmatched junction bases: 3. CDR3 loop: CASSQENRGPEKLFF. The CDR3 DNA reads as TGCGCCAGCAGCCAAGAGAACAGGGGGCCTGAAAAACTGTTTTTT.

This clone appeared a few times. The chain combines TRBV4-1 with TRBJ1-2; 9 bases map to TRBD1. V was pared by 4 bases and J by 4 bases, with 4 bases of the junction left unmatched. CDR1 is MGHRA and CDR2 is YSYEKL in the germline V gene. This CDR3 spans 14 amino acids. CDR3 protein: CASSPGQGSYGYTF. DNA for the CDR3: TGCGCCAGCAGCCCTGGACAGGGGTCCTATGGCTACACCTTC.

This clone has only a few counts. This chain joins TRBV7-6 and TRBJ2-3, with 8 positions matching TRBD2. This CDR3 spans 19 amino acids. The germline CDR1 and CDR2 sequences are SGHVS and FNYEAQ. V lost 7 bases and J lost 2; bases outside the gene matches: 20. DNA of the CDR3: TGTGCCAGCACCAAACAGGGTTTGGCTAGCGGGCCTTACACAGATACGCAGTATTTT. Protein product: CASTKQGLASGPYTDTQYF.

This clone was observed a handful of times. The chain recombines TRBV6-6 with TRBJ2-3, with 9 positions matching TRBD2. The germline V gene has CDR1 MNHNY and CDR2 SVGAGI (reference sequence). With 8 bases clipped from V and 5 bases from J, the junction kept 14 bases outside the gene matches. The CDR3 is 16 amino acids. The CDR3 bases are TGTGCCAGCTACCCCCCTACGATGCGGGAGGGAGATACGCAGTATTTT. This sequence encodes CASYPPTMREGDTQYF.

This rearrangement joins TRBV27 to TRBJ2-5; no clear D. The CDR3 sequence is 14 residues long. From germline, CDR1 is MNHEY and CDR2 SMNVEV (reference sequence). Trimming stripped 2 bases from V and 2 bases from J, with 9 bases between. CDR3 DNA: TGTGCCAGCAGTTTACGTAACAGTCAAGAGACCCAGTACTTC. As protein: CASSLRNSQETQYF.

The gene calls are TRBV5-8 and TRBJ1-5; D unresolved. Trimming removed 1 base from V and 2 bases from J, with 7 bases in between. The CDR3 is 14 amino acids. Per the germline V gene, CDR1 is SGHTS and CDR2 is YDEGEE. CDR3 nucleotide sequence: TGTGCCAGCAGCTTGATCGGAGGCAATCAGCCCCAGCATTTT. Its protein is CASSLIGGNQPQHF.

The gene calls are TRBV29-1 and TRBJ2-5; no clear D gene. Germline V lookup: CDR1 SQVTM, CDR2 ANQGSEA. V was trimmed by 6 bases and J by 4 bases, leaving 15 bases between them. The CDR3 runs to 13 residues. The CDR3: CSVGDTPTETQYF. Written as DNA, the CDR3 is TGCAGCGTCGGAGATACCCCTACAGAGACCCAGTACTTC.

This clone was counted a few times. The chain uses TRBV19 and TRBJ2-7; 12 bases agree with TRBD2. V trimming: 3 bases; J trimming: 3 bases; junction bases outside the gene matches: 0. This CDR3 comprises 14 residues. CDR1 is LNHDA, CDR2 SQIVND, per germline (reference sequence). CDR3 nucleotides: TGTGCCAGTAGTATGACTAGCGGGAGCTACGAGCAGTACTTC. Translation gives CASSMTSGSYEQYF.

The rearrangement joins TRBV10-3 to TRBJ1-1, with D hard to call. The CDR3 totals 13 residues. The V gene's germline CDR1 is ENHRY and CDR2 SYGVKD. The V and J ends lost 4 bases and 0 bases respectively, with 6 bases between them. The CDR3 DNA is TGTGCCATCAGTGTCGGGGTGAACACTGAAGCTTTCTTT. This sequence encodes CAISVGVNTEAFF.

This clone has more than one count but fewer than ten. The chain has TRBV5-6 and TRBJ1-2; D may be TRBD1 (6 bases). This CDR3 spans 15 amino acids. Per the germline V gene, CDR1 is SGHDT and CDR2 is YYEEEE. Trimming took 2 bases from V and 7 from J, leaving 18 bases between them. CDR3 loop: CASSFGTRDSFGYTF. As DNA, the CDR3 is TGTGCCAGCAGCTTTGGGACACGGGATAGCTTTGGCTACACCTTC.

This clone came up a few times. This chain uses TRBV10-3 with TRBJ1-2; 7 nucleotides line up with TRBD1. CDR3 length equals 15 residues. CDR1 is ENHRY, CDR2 SYGVKD, per germline. Losses at the gene ends were 2 bases for V and 3 bases for J; bases not matched to a gene: 6. The CDR3 region has the DNA TGTGCCATCAGTGAGCCCTTCGGGACAGACTATGGCTACACCTTC. Translated, it gives CAISEPFGTDYGYTF.

This clone was counted between two and nine times. The chain employs TRBV23-1 and TRBJ1-2; D might be TRBD1 (6 bases). TRBV23-1 is marked as an open reading frame, function uncertain. The CDR3 has 15 amino acids. V was clipped by 4 bases and J by 0 bases, with 12 bases between them. CDR3 nucleotide sequence: TGCGCCAGCAGTCGAGGGGGGGGAGCTAACTATGGCTACACCTTC. Encoded protein: CASSRGGGANYGYTF.

This clone was counted between two and nine times. Here the CDR3 reads CSVEDGDRVPYEQYF. DNA of the CDR3: TGCAGCGTTGAAGATGGGGACAGAGTGCCCTACGAGCAGTACTTC. This rearrangement joins TRBV29-1 to TRBJ2-7, with 7 bases matching TRBD1. V shed 0 bases and J 2 bases; nucleotides not matched to a gene: 7. The CDR3 length is 15 residues. The germline gives CDR1 SQVTM, CDR2 ANQGSEA.

The chain is built from TRBV28 and TRBJ2-7; TRBD1 is a possible D gene (5 bases). This CDR3 is 12 amino acids long. V was pared by 6 bases and J by 4 bases, with 10 bases between. In germline, CDR1 is MDHEN, CDR2 SYDVKM. This CDR3 reads CASRIKGYEQYF. In DNA, the CDR3 is TGTGCCAGCAGAATTAAGGGGTACGAGCAGTACTTC. Full variable domain (remainder filled in from reference TRBV28 and TRBJ2-7): DVKVTQSSRYLVKRTGEKVFLECVQDMDHENMFWYRQDPGLGLRLIYFSYDVKMKEKGDIPEGYSVSREKKERFSLILESASTNQTSMYLCASRIKGYEQYFGPGTRLTVT.

The chain has TRBV4-1 and TRBJ2-1; 8 bases align to TRBD2. With V trimmed by 5 bases and J by 0 bases, 12 bases remained unmatched. Looked up from germline, CDR1 is MGHRA and CDR2 is YSYEKL. The CDR3 totals 18 residues. Here the CDR3 reads CASSKRGIAGSSYNEQFF. The DNA for the CDR3 is TGCGCCAGCAGCAAAAGGGGAATAGCGGGGAGCTCCTACAATGAGCAGTTCTTC.

This clone was seen a handful of times. This chain joins TRBV7-9 and TRBJ2-1; 16 bases match TRBD2. Germline V lookup: CDR1 SEHNR, CDR2 FQNEAQ (reference sequence). V was pared by 4 bases and J by 5 bases, with 8 bases of the junction left unmatched. The CDR3 extends over 18 amino acids. The CDR3 DNA reads TGTGCCAGCAGCTCGGGACTAGCGGGAGGGCTAGTACACAATGAGCAGTTCTTC. Residues: CASSSGLAGGLVHNEQFF. Looking up the rest from reference TRBV7-9 and TRBJ2-1 gives the full variable domain: DTGVSQNPRHKITKRGQNVTFRCDPISEHNRLYWYRQTLGQGPEFLTYFQNEAQLEKSRLLSDRFSAERPKGSFSTLEIQRTEQGDSAMYLCASSSGLAGGLVHNEQFFGPGTRLTVL.